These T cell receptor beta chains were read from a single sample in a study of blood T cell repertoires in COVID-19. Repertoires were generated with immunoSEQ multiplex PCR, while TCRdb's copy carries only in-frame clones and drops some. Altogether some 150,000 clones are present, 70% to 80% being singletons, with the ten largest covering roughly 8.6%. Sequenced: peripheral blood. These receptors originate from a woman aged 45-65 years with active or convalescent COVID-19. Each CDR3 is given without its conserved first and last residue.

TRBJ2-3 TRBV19 ASSPGNTDTQY
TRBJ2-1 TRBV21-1 ASSNGDWNNEQF
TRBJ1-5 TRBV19 ASSIRGTDQPQH
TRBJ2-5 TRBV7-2 ASSLRTSGGRRGETQY
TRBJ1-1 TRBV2 ASTNQGGTREAF
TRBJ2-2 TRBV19 ARRIQVTGELF
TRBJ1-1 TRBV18 ASSLGLEAF
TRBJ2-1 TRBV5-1 ATRPSGGADEQF
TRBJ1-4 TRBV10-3 AISESQGGEKLF
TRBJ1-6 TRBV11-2 ASSLELDRDPRWNSPLH
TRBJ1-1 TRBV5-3 ARSRPGQGNTEAF
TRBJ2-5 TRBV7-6 ASSLKLSSGGIQETQY
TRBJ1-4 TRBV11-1 ASSFLGQQYEKLF
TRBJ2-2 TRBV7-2 ASSLAGGYTGELF
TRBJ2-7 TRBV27 ASSWTSGSEQY